The 10 T cell receptor beta chains below come from one sample, sequenced in a study of T cell responses to AZD1222 COVID-19 vaccine. Clones were sequenced by immunoSEQ multiplex PCR, and TCRdb holds only the in-frame ones, with some missing. The table records around 60,000 clones, 81% of them present only once. The sequenced sample was peripheral blood, obtained 28 days after the second AZD1222 dose. The receptors were gathered from an adult who received the AZD1222 COVID-19 vaccine.

This clone was seen just once. The rearrangement joins TRBV29-1 to TRBJ1-1; no clear D gene. Germline assignment: CDR1 SQVTM and CDR2 ANQGSEA. The CDR3 is 12 residues long. V gave up 5 bases and J gave up 1 base, with 8 bases separating them. The CDR3 protein is CSVRDGNTEAFF. The CDR3 DNA is TGCAGCGTTCGTGACGGGAACACTGAAGCTTTCTTT.

The V and J genes are TRBV9 and TRBJ2-3; D is unresolved. CDR1 SGDLS and CDR2 YYNGEE come from the germline V gene. The CDR3 runs 12 residues. V lost 0 bases, J lost 4 bases, and 3 bases lay in between. CDR3 sequence reads: CASSVDPDTQYF. In DNA, the CDR3 is TGTGCCAGCAGCGTAGATCCAGATACGCAGTATTTT. The full variable domain, completed using reference TRBV9 and TRBJ2-3, is DSGVTQTPKHLITATGQRVTLRCSPRSGDLSVYWYQQSLDQGLQFLIQYYNGEERAKGNILERFSAQQFPDLHSELNLSSLELGDSALYFCASSVDPDTQYFGPGTRLTVL.

The J gene is TRBJ1-5, the V gene TRBV3-1 (or the pseudogene TRBV3-2), with D possibly TRBD1 on 6 matching bases. The CDR3 covers 12 residues. The germline gives CDR1 LGHDT, CDR2 YNNKEL (reference sequence). Between the trimmed V and J ends, which lost 9 bases and 7 bases, there was a span of 13 bases. Here the CDR3 reads CASQGYGQPQHF. The CDR3 nucleotides read TGTGCCAGTCAGGGGTACGGGCAGCCCCAGCATTTT.

The rearrangement links TRBV6-4 to TRBJ2-2, with 8 bases fitting TRBD2. The CDR3 extends over 14 amino acids. The V gene's germline CDR1 is MRHNA and CDR2 SNTAGT. Trimming took 6 bases from V and 5 from J; bases not matched to a gene: 5. This CDR3 reads CASSGRVGTGELFF. The CDR3 DNA reads as TGTGCCAGCAGCGGGAGGGTCGGAACCGGGGAGCTGTTTTTT.

The V gene is TRBV10-3, the J gene TRBJ2-1; possibly TRBD1 for D (6 bases). This CDR3 is built from 16 residues. Trimming took 8 bases from V and 1 from J, leaving 18 bases between them. Germline V lookup: CDR1 ENHRY, CDR2 SYGVKD. The CDR3: CAIAPYRVNSYNEQFF. DNA of the CDR3: TGTGCCATCGCACCCTACAGGGTCAATTCCTACAATGAGCAGTTCTTC.

A few counts support this clone. The chain links TRBV6-5 to TRBJ2-5; maybe TRBD1 (5 bases). With 7 bases removed from V and 2 bases from J, the gap between germline ends came to 11 bases. The CDR3 consists of 13 residues. CDR1 is MNHEY, CDR2 SVGAGI, per germline. CDR3 nucleotide sequence: TGTGCCAGCATCTCAGGGATACAAGAGACCCAGTACTTC. This translates into CASISGIQETQYF.

The chain uses TRBV5-6 and TRBJ1-2; D is perhaps TRBD1 (6 bases). The CDR3 is 13 residues long. Per germline, CDR1 SGHDT and CDR2 YYEEEE. V was pared by 0 bases and J by 8 bases, with 11 bases between. The CDR3 region is CASSLAGEGGYTF. Written as DNA, the CDR3 is TGTGCCAGCAGCTTGGCAGGGGAAGGAGGCTACACCTTC.

The chain links TRBV6-5 to TRBJ1-1, with D possibly being TRBD1 (5 bases). V lost 0 bases and J lost 8, with 7 bases in between. The V gene's germline CDR1 is MNHEY and CDR2 SVGAGI. The CDR3 runs to 12 residues. CDR3 DNA: TGTGCCAGCAGTTACTCGAACAGGGAAGCTTTCTTT. It translates to CASSYSNREAFF.

V gene TRBV27 combines with J gene TRBJ1-1, with D possibly matching TRBD1 (5 bases). Looked up from germline, CDR1 is MNHEY and CDR2 is SMNVEV (reference sequence). This CDR3 has 15 residues. V lost 3 bases and J lost 3, with 14 bases in between. CDR3 protein: CASSFGRGLDTEAFF. The CDR3 DNA reads TGTGCCAGCAGTTTCGGGCGGGGGTTGGACACTGAAGCTTTCTTT.

The chain has TRBV12-5 and TRBJ2-3; 13 bases are a match to TRBD2. Germline V gene data show CDR1 as LGHNT and CDR2 as FRNRAP. Unmatched junction bases numbered 7, after V lost 0 bases and J lost 4 bases. CDR3 length: 18 amino acids. This chain's CDR3 is CASGLVMTSGRPADTQYF. CDR3 nucleotide sequence: TGTGCTAGTGGTTTGGTGATGACTAGCGGGAGGCCGGCAGATACGCAGTATTTT.